The entry below gives a single T cell receptor (beta chain) sequence along with its context. Its antigen is undetermined. These data originate in a study of cytomegalovirus exposure and HLA in healthy donors. Study-wide points: A prior analysis recorded that most TCR beta V segments were productive about 87% or about 30% of the time. Later analysis identified some 16,000 TCR beta sequences associated with HLA alleles, using a false discovery rate threshold of 0.05.

Researchers ran the PCR with 60 Vbeta and 13 Jbeta primers. Repertoires were generated with immunoSEQ multiplex PCR, while TCRdb's copy carries only in-frame clones and drops some. The repertoire holds around 150,000 clones, 70% to 90% seen once, with more than 2% in the top ten. The sample taken for sequencing was PBMCs. The sequence came from a man between 18 and 35 years old in good health and CMV-seropositive.

This CDR3 reads CASSKQGYEQYF. In DNA form, the CDR3 reads TGTGCCAGTAGTAAACAGGGTTACGAGCAGTACTTC. V and J are TRBV19 and TRBJ2-7; D possibly corresponds to TRBD1 (6 bases). Trimming took 4 bases from V and 4 from J, leaving 8 bases between them. Germline V gene data show CDR1 as LNHDA and CDR2 as SQIVND (reference sequence). This CDR3 contains 12 residues.